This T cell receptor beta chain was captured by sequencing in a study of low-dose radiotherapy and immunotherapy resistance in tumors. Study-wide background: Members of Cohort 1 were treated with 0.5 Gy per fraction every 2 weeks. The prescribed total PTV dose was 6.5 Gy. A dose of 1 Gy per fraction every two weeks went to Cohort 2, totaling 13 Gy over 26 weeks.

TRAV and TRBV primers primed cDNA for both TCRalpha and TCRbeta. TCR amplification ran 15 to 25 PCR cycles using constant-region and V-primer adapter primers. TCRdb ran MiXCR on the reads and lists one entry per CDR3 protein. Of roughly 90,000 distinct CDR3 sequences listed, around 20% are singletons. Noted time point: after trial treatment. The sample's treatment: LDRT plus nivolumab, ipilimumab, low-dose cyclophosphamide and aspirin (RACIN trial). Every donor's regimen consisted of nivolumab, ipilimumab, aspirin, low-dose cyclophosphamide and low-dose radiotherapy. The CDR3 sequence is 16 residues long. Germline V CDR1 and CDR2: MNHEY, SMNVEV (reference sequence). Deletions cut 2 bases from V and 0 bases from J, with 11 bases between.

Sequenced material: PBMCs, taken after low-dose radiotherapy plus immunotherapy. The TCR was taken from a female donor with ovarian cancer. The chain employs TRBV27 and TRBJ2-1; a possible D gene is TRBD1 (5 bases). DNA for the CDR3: TGTGCCAGCAGTTTACGGGTGACAGCCTCCTACAATGAGCAGTTCTTC. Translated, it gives CASSLRVTASYNEQFF.